This record covers a single T cell receptor (beta chain). This clone was seen just once. No cognate antigen has been identified for it. It has no much larger one-base neighbor in the sample; base qualities were not kept. Another Seattle source contributed samples from volunteer blood donors who had recovered from COVID-19. Collaborating institutions collected whole blood in K2EDTA tubes following their own protocols. Collaborator samples were shipped for TCRbeta analysis as frozen whole blood, isolated PBMCs, or DNA extracted from either sample type. This specimen belongs to a study of blood T cell repertoires in COVID-19 (dated by TCRdb to 2018 to 2020). As for the study more broadly: Samples from collaborators originated in the United States, Italy and Spain and spanned both the acute and convalescent phases of COVID-19. Where HLA class I and class II types were available, the types were taken from metadata supplied by the sample provider, not from assay-based typing. Samples were obtained from the ongoing ImmuneRACE study (first 160 participants) and from approximately 1,200 subjects provided by 6 global collaborators. The prospective study material was composed of cDNA or gDNA derived from T cells, B-cell-depleted T cells, or PBMCs. The repertoires were released in a freely available public database intended as a resource for research on the immune response to SARS-CoV-2. The sample metadata nearly always contained a de-identified subject ID, COVID-19 status, age in years and sex. Deeply sampled blood TCRbeta repertoires from subjects exposed to, actively infected with, or recovered from COVID-19 were included in the dataset. Results the study describes overall, beyond this receptor: Clinical and demographic metadata were provided uncurated, with the amount varying by source and participant.

V has 0 bases trimmed and J has 1 base trimmed; junction bases matching no gene number 3. CDR1 MNHEY and CDR2 SMNVEV were looked up in the germline V gene (reference sequence). The cysteine opens and the phenylalanine closes a CDR3 of 17 amino acids. Of all the DNA, just the CDR3 is kept, 51 bases in frame from base 1. The immunoSEQ Assay, a bias-controlled multiplex PCR, was used to amplify TCRbeta CDR3 regions from genomic DNA. Regarding the original processing steps: Nucleated cell counts per sample were estimated from amplification of reference gene primers within the assay. To quantify the absolute abundance of each unique TCRbeta CDR3 rearrangement, sequence reads were collapsed and filtered. For each sample, productive Simpson clonality was calculated by taking the square root of Simpson's diversity index across productive rearrangements. TCRdb mirrors the immuneACCESS table, restricted to in-frame sequences. Some clones are absent from its copies; in checked studies, under half trace to an unresolved V gene, and the reason for the others is unknown. The D gene and trimming were derived from the DNA, and the V and J assignments and clone size from that table. The sample records 200,000 or so clones, 89% of which are singletons. The ten largest clones add up to around 6.5% of the sample.

The receptor's source is a man aged 60-69 years who had recovered from COVID-19. The sequencing input was peripheral blood. Rearrangement joined TRBV27 to TRBJ1-1, and TRBD1 matches 12 of the central bases. The CDR3 is CASSLSPGQGANTEAFF. The base sequence is TGTGCCAGCAGTTTATCCCCGGGACAGGGGGCGAACACTGAAGCTTTCTTT.